The source of this TCR beta chain is a study of OX40 agonist ivuxolimab in advanced cancers. The CDR3 covers 17 residues. CDR1 is LGHNA and CDR2 is YSLEER in the germline V gene. V shed 0 bases, J shed 9 bases, and the junction held 14 bases outside the gene matches. Sequencing used immunoSEQ multiplex PCR; TCRdb keeps in-frame clones, though not all of them. The sample records about 46,000 clones, about 85% being singletons. Patients were ruled out by autoimmune disease history or systemic immunosuppression. The origin of this receptor is an adult with an advanced solid tumor such as melanoma, head and neck, liver or kidney cancer. This rearrangement joins TRBV4-3 to TRBJ2-5; 9 nucleotides agree with TRBD2. The material was CD4+ or CD8+ T cells sorted from blood, obtained in a trial of the OX40 agonist ivuxolimab. The CDR3 sequence: CASSQELNGAGGRAQYF. The CDR3 nucleotides read TGCGCCAGCAGCCAAGAACTGAATGGGGCAGGCGGGAGGGCCCAGTACTTC.